Each of the 11 T cell receptor beta chains below was sequenced from the same sample in a study of OX40 agonist ivuxolimab in advanced cancers. Sequencing used immunoSEQ multiplex PCR; TCRdb keeps in-frame clones, though not all of them. The profile covers 90,000 or so clones, with just under 90% appearing a single time and about 1.6% taken by the ten largest. Sequencing was performed on CD4+ or CD8+ T cells sorted from blood, taken in a trial of the OX40 agonist ivuxolimab. The receptors here all came from an adult with an advanced solid tumor such as melanoma, head and neck, liver or kidney cancer.

The chain combines TRBV7-2 with TRBJ2-5; D may be TRBD2 (6 bases). CDR1 SGHTA and CDR2 FQGNSA come from the germline V gene. Deletions cut 7 bases from V and 1 base from J, with 10 bases between. CDR3 length equals 13 residues. The CDR3 here is CASTRDSQETQYF. CDR3 DNA: TGTGCCAGCACCCGGGACTCCCAAGAGACCCAGTACTTC.

This clone has only one observation. V gene TRBV10-1 combines with J gene TRBJ2-7; 10 bases are shared with TRBD2. CDR3 size: 16 residues. Trimming removed 4 bases from V and 6 bases from J; junction bases left unmatched: 12. CDR1 and CDR2 from the germline V gene are WNHNN and SYGVQD (reference sequence). CDR3 protein: CASSAAVASGGSEQYF. The CDR3 nucleotides are TGCGCCAGCAGTGCGGCGGTGGCTAGCGGGGGTAGCGAGCAGTACTTC.

The rearrangement uses TRBV19 and TRBJ2-7; 7 bases align to TRBD2. J gave up 6 bases and V 1 base, and 6 bases lay outside the gene matches. Germline-derived CDR1 and CDR2 are LNHDA and SQIVND (reference sequence). The CDR3 runs to 14 residues. CDR3 coding DNA: TGTGCCAGTAGTATAGCCCCGGGGGGTCGCGAGCAGTACTTC. Translated, it gives CASSIAPGGREQYF.

This chain links TRBV11-2 with TRBJ2-1; D is unclear. There are 15 residues in the CDR3. CDR1 is SGHAT, CDR2 FQNNGV, per germline. Between the trimmed V and J ends, which lost 5 bases and 0 bases, there was a span of 11 bases. CDR3 sequence (DNA): TGTGCCAGCAGCCCGCTAGGTAGCTCCTACAATGAGCAGTTCTTC. Translation: CASSPLGSSYNEQFF.

The V call is TRBV18, the J call TRBJ2-7; unclear D gene. The V end lost 3 bases, the J end lost 0 bases, and 15 bases lay between the germline ends. The CDR3 spans 16 residues. Germline CDR1 is KGHSH and CDR2 is LQKENI. The CDR3 is CASSPVRLDSSYEQYF. For the CDR3, the DNA is TGTGCCAGCTCACCGGTCCGGTTGGATAGCTCCTACGAGCAGTACTTC.

This chain uses TRBV6-1 with TRBJ1-2, with 7 bases matching TRBD1. CDR3 length: 15 residues. Germline lookup yields CDR1 MNHNS and CDR2 SASEGT. With 6 bases clipped from V and 0 bases from J, the junction kept 7 bases outside the gene matches. This CDR3 is CASSRDSRTNYGYTF. The DNA of the CDR3 is TGTGCCAGCAGCCGGGACAGCCGTACTAACTATGGCTACACCTTC.

This chain uses TRBV6-1 with TRBJ2-1, with TRBD2 identical over 10 bases. The germline gives CDR1 MNHNS, CDR2 SASEGT. Trimming cost V 4 bases and J 6 bases; bases outside gene matches: 9. The CDR3 is made up of 16 amino acids. In nucleotides, the CDR3 is TGTGCCAGCAGTGCGGAGCGGGGGGGCCTCCTCAATGAGCAGTTCTTC. Its translation: CASSAERGGLLNEQFF.

This rearrangement joins TRBV9 to TRBJ2-7; 10 bases are shared with TRBD1. V lost 3 bases to trimming and J lost 5 bases; unmatched junction nucleotides: 11. Germline CDR1 and CDR2: SGDLS and YYNGEE. The CDR3 has 16 residues. This CDR3 reads CASSAWTGTGAHEQYF. CDR3 coding DNA: TGTGCCAGCAGCGCCTGGACCGGGACAGGGGCCCACGAGCAGTACTTC.

This clone appeared a few times. V gene TRBV27 combines with J gene TRBJ1-6; D unclear. The CDR3 covers 13 residues. Trimming pared 6 bases from V and 6 bases from J, leaving 9 bases between. Germline values: CDR1 MNHEY, CDR2 SMNVEV (reference sequence). The CDR3 DNA reads TGTGCCAGCAGGGGGAGTTTTAATTCACCCCTCCACTTT. This encodes CASRGSFNSPLHF.

The chain employs TRBV30 and TRBJ1-5, with 11 bases that match TRBD1. CDR1 and CDR2 from the germline V gene are GTSNPN and SVGIG (reference sequence). The CDR3 covers 16 residues. V shed 2 bases and J 1 base; nucleotides not matched to a gene: 4. The CDR3 sequence is CAWSRGQGESNQPQHF. CDR3 DNA sequence: TGTGCCTGGAGTAGGGGACAGGGGGAGAGCAATCAGCCCCAGCATTTT.

This rearrangement joins TRBV6-6 to TRBJ1-1; D call uncertain. The CDR3 has 14 amino acids. V gave up 2 bases and J gave up 1 base, with 8 bases separating them. The germline V gene encodes CDR1 MNHNY and CDR2 SVGAGI (reference sequence). The CDR3 loop is CASSYARQNTEAFF. CDR3 sequence (DNA): TGTGCCAGCAGTTACGCTCGGCAGAACACTGAAGCTTTCTTT.